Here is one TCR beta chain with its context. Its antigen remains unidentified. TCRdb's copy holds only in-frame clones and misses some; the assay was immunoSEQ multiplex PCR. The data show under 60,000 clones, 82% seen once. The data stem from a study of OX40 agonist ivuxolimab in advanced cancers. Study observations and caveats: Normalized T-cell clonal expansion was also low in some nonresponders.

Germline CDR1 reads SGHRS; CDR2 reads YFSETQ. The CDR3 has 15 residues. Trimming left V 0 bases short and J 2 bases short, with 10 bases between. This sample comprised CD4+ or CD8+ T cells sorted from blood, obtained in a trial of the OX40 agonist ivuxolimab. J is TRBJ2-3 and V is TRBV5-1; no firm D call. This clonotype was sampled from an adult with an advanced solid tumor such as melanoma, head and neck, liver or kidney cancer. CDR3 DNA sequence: TGCGCCAGCAGCTTGGGTATAGGGTACACAGATACGCAGTATTTT. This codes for CASSLGIGYTDTQYF.